These 11 T cell receptor beta chains were sequenced from one sample in a study of tissue T cells after allogeneic stem cell transplantation. The repertoire was sequenced with immunoSEQ multiplex PCR; TCRdb's copy has only in-frame clones and lacks some. The sample shows about 48,000 clones, less than 75% of them seen only once. The sequencing sample was made of sorted cells pooled from one or two spleens. These receptors were obtained from a pool of C57BL/6 mice in good health.

Comments on this clone: Here the gene names and germline are mouse. The sequenced fragment ends 1 residue before the CDR3 boundary, so the rest is inferred from the germline J gene. J is TRBJ2-4 and V is TRBV13-1; possible D gene TRBD1, 6 bases. CDR1 NSHNY and CDR2 SYGAGN come from the germline V gene. The CDR3 has 13 amino acids. V dropped 2 bases and J dropped 5 bases, with 9 bases sitting between them. The part of the CDR3 DNA that was read is TGTGCCAGCAGTGACAGGGGTGGAAACACCTTGTAC. Encoded protein: CASSDRGGNTLY. The full CDR3 protein reads CASSDRGGNTLYF.

Worth noting for this clone: The genes are named according to mouse. The read finishes 1 residue shy of the CDR3 end, and the germline J gene is used to complete it. This sequence joins TRBV1 and TRBJ1-6; D is possibly TRBD1 (5 bases). TRBJ1-6 is annotated as an ORF whose role is uncertain. Trimming shortened V by 3 bases and J by 4 bases, and 7 bases separated the two germline ends. The CDR3 length is 14 residues. Germline V gene sequence: CDR1 NSQYPW, CDR2 LRSPGD (reference sequence). CDR3 sequence reads: CTCSAGGYNSPLYF. The sequenced part of the CDR3 DNA is TGCACCTGCAGTGCCGGGGGTTATAATTCGCCCCTCTAC.

In regard to this clone: The genes and germline here are from mouse. The CDR3 goes on 1 residue after the read ends, and that part is filled in from the germline J gene. The chain combines TRBV2 with TRBJ2-7; D possibly corresponds to TRBD2 (5 bases). The germline gives CDR1 LGHNA, CDR2 YSYQKL. The CDR3 is 13 amino acids. The germline V and J ends were trimmed by 0 bases and 3 bases, with 6 bases remaining between them. CDR3 protein: CASSQDWGYEQYF. The part of the CDR3 DNA that was read is TGTGCCAGCAGCCAAGATTGGGGCTATGAACAGTAC.

This clone was recorded once. Mouse gene names and germline throughout. The CDR3 goes on 1 residue after the read ends, and that part is filled in from the germline J gene. The J gene is TRBJ1-2, the V gene TRBV16, with 7 bases matching TRBD1. Trimming at V came to 2 bases and at J to 0 bases, leaving 3 bases not matched to a gene. In germline, CDR1 is SGHSA, CDR2 FRNQAP. The CDR3 extends over 15 amino acids. The part of the CDR3 DNA that was read is TGTGCAAGCAGCTTATCCGACAGGGCAAACTCCGACTACACC. Protein product: CASSLSDRANSDYT. The whole CDR3 protein is CASSLSDRANSDYTF.

Notes on this clone: Gene names are mouse gene names. The read falls 1 residue short of the CDR3 end, and the missing part is taken from the germline J gene. The chain employs TRBV16 and TRBJ2-4, with TRBD2 matching 8 bases. J was trimmed by 0 bases and V by 5 bases; bases with no gene match: 4. CDR3 length equals 15 residues. Germline V lookup: CDR1 SGHSA, CDR2 FRNQAP. CDR3 DNA, as far as it was read: TGTGCAAGCAGCGCACTGGGGGTTAGTCAAAACACCTTGTAC. Translating gives CASSALGVSQNTLY. The full CDR3 protein reads CASSALGVSQNTLYF.

In regard to this clone: Gene names refer to mouse genes. CDR3 bases read: TGTGCCAGCAGTGGGATGACAACTAGTGCAGAAACGCTGTAT. Amino acids: CASSGMTTSAETLY. The whole CDR3 protein is CASSGMTTSAETLYF. The rearrangement uses TRBV13-3 and TRBJ2-3; the D is unclear. The CDR3 is cut off 1 residue early in the read; its end comes from the germline J gene. The CDR3 runs 15 residues. Trimming pared 3 bases from V and 0 bases from J, leaving 11 bases between. CDR1 NNHDY and CDR2 SYVADS come from the germline V gene.

This clone was observed a handful of times. Gene names refer to mouse genes. The read falls 1 residue short of the CDR3 end, and the missing part is taken from the germline J gene. This chain connects TRBV12-2 to TRBJ2-7; D is ambiguous. The CDR3 length is 15 residues. V was cut by 0 bases and J by 0 bases, with 11 bases left in between. The V gene's germline CDR1 is SGHLS and CDR2 HYDKME. The CDR3 loop reads CASSLEGFSSYEQYF. Partial CDR3 DNA: TGTGCCAGCTCTCTCGAAGGGTTCAGCTCCTATGAACAGTAC. The full variable domain, its missing parts supplied by reference TRBV12-2 and TRBJ2-7, is NSGVVQSPRYIIKGKGERSILKCIPISGHLSVAWYQQTQGQELKFFIQHYDKMERDKGNLPSRFSVQQFDDYHSEMNMSALELEDSAVYFCASSLEGFSSYEQYFGPGTRLTVL.

A note on this clone: Germline and genes: mouse. Coverage ceases 1 residue before the CDR3 finishes, and the germline J gene fills in the end. V gene TRBV13-2 combines with J gene TRBJ2-3, with TRBD1 matching 9 bases. Germline V gene sequence: CDR1 NNHNN, CDR2 SYGAGS (reference sequence). V gave up 1 base and J gave up 5 bases; unmatched junction bases: 5. There are 15 residues in the CDR3. The CDR3 spells CASGDWTGEEETLYF. The DNA read from the CDR3 is TGTGCCAGCGGTGATTGGACAGGGGAGGAAGAAACGCTGTAT.

On this clone itself: The listed genes are named as in mouse. Read sequence stops 1 residue before the CDR3 end, and the germline J gene provides the missing end. V is TRBV13-2 and J is TRBJ2-3, with D unresolved. Germline assignment: CDR1 NNHNN and CDR2 SYGAGS (reference sequence). V lost 2 bases and J 4 bases, leaving 5 bases between the germline ends. There are 12 residues in the CDR3. CDR3 loop: CASGEISETLYF. The sequenced part of the CDR3 DNA is TGTGCCAGCGGTGAAATTTCAGAAACGCTGTAT.

This clone came up a few times. Here the gene names and germline are mouse. Sequencing ends 1 residue short of the CDR3 end; the germline J gene provides the rest. The chain couples TRBV12-1 to TRBJ1-3; a weak D match, TRBD1 (5 bases). CDR3 length equals 13 residues. CDR1 is SGHSN, CDR2 HYEKVE, per germline. Deletions cut 2 bases from V and 2 bases from J, with 6 bases between. The covered CDR3 bases are TGTGCCAGCTCTCAGGGGACTGGAAATACGCTCTAT. It encodes CASSQGTGNTLY. The CDR3 in full is CASSQGTGNTLYF.

To note about this clone: Genes and germline come from the mouse. The CDR3 end lies 1 residue beyond the end of the read and is filled in from the germline J gene. V gene TRBV13-3 combines with J gene TRBJ2-2; 9 bases line up with TRBD2. The CDR3 consists of 16 residues. CDR1 is NNHDY and CDR2 is SYVADS in the germline V gene. V lost 4 bases, J lost 1 base, and 5 bases stayed unmatched. The CDR3 here is CASSNGGARNTGQLYF. CDR3 DNA, as far as it was read: TGTGCCAGCAGTAATGGGGGGGCGCGAAACACCGGGCAGCTCTAC.